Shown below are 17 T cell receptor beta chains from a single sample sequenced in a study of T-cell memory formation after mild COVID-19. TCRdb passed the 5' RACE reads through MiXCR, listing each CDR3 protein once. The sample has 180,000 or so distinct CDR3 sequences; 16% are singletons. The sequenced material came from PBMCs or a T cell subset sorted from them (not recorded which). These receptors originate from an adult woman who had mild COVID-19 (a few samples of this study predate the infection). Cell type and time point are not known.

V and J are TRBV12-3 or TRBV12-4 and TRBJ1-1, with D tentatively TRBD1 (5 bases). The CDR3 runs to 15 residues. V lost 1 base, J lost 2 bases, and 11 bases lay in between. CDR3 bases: TGTGCCAGCAGTTTAGAAAGGGGAGTCAACACTGAAGCTTTCTTT. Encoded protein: CASSLERGVNTEAFF.

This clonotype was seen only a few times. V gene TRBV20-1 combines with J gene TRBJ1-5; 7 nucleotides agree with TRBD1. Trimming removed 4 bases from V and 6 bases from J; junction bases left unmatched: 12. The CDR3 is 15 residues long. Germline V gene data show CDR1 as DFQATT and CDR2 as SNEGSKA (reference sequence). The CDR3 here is CSAMRAGGRSQPQHF. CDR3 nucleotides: TGCAGTGCTATGAGGGCAGGGGGTAGGTCTCAGCCCCAGCATTTT.

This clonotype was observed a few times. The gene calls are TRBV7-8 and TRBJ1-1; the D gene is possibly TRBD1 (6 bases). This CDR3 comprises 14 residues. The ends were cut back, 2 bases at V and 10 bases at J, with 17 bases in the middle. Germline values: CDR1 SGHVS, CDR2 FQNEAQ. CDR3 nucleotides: TGTGCCAGCAGCTTAACAGGGTACCAGTGGGGAGCTTTCTTT. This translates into CASSLTGYQWGAFF.

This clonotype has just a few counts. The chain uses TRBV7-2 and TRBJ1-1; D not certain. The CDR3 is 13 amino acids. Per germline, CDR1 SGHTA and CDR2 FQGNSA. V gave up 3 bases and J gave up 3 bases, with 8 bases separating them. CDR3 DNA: TGTGCCAGCAGCTTCGCAGGCTACACTGAAGCTTTCTTT. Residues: CASSFAGYTEAFF. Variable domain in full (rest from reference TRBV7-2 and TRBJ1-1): GAGVSQSPSNKVTEKGKDVELRCDPISGHTALYWYRQSLGQGLEFLIYFQGNSAPDKSGLPSDRFSAERTGGSVSTLTIQRTQQEDSAVYLCASSFAGYTEAFFGQGTRLTVV.

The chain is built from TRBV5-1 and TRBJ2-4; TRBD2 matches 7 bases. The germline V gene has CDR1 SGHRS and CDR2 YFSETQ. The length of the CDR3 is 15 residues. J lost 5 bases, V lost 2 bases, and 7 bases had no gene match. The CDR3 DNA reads TGCGCCAGCAGCTTTATTTCGGGGGGAGAAAACATTCAGTACTTC. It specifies CASSFISGGENIQYF.

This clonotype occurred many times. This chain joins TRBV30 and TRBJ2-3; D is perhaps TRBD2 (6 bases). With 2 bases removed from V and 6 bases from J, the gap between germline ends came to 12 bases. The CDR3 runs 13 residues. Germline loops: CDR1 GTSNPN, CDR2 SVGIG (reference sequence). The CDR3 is CAWSIRRGDTQYF. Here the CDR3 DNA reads TGTGCCTGGAGTATCCGGAGGGGTGATACGCAGTATTTT. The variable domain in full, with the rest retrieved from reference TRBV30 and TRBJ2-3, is SQTIHQWPATLVQPVGSPLSLECTVEGTSNPNLYWYRQAAGRGLQLLFYSVGIGQISSEVPQNLSASRPQDRQFILSSKKLLLSDSGFYLCAWSIRRGDTQYFGPGTRLTVL.

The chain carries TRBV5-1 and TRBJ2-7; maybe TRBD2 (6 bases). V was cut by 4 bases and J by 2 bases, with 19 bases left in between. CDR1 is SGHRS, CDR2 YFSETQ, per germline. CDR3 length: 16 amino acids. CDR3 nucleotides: TGCGCCAGCAGCCCATCACTAGCCGGAGTCCCCTACGAGCAGTACTTC. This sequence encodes CASSPSLAGVPYEQYF.

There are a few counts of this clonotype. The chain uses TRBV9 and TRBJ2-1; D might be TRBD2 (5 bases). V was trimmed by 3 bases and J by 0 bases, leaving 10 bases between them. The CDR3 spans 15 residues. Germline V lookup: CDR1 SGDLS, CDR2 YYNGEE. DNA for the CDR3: TGTGCCAGCAGCGCAGAGGGCCCCTCCTACAATGAGCAGTTCTTC. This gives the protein CASSAEGPSYNEQFF.

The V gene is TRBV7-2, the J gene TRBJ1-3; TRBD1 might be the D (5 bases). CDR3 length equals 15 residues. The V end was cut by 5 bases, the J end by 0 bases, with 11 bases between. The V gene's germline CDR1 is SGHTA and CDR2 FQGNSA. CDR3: CASSADSASGNTIYF. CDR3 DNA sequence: TGTGCCAGCAGCGCCGACAGCGCCTCTGGAAACACCATATATTTT.

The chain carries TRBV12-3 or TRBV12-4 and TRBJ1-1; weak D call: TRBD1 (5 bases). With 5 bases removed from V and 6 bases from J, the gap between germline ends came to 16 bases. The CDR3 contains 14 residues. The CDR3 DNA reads TGTGCCAGCAGTAGGGTTTGGGGGAAGGCTGAAGCTTTCTTT. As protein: CASSRVWGKAEAFF.

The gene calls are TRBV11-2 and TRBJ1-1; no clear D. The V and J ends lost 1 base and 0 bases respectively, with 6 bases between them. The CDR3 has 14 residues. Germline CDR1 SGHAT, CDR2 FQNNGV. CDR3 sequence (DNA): TGTGCCAGCAGCTTAGGTCCCGTGAACACTGAAGCTTTCTTT. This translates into CASSLGPVNTEAFF.

The CDR3 spells CASSNGLAGGRETQYF. CDR3 DNA sequence: TGTGCCAGCAGCAATGGACTAGCGGGAGGGAGGGAGACCCAGTACTTC. The gene calls are TRBV7-2 and TRBJ2-5; 15 nucleotides match TRBD2. V lost 5 bases and J lost 5; bases outside the gene matches: 6. This CDR3 contains 16 residues. Per germline, CDR1 SGHTA and CDR2 FQGNSA. The whole variable domain, filled in from reference TRBV7-2 and TRBJ2-5, reads GAGVSQSPSNKVTEKGKDVELRCDPISGHTALYWYRQSLGQGLEFLIYFQGNSAPDKSGLPSDRFSAERTGGSVSTLTIQRTQQEDSAVYLCASSNGLAGGRETQYFGPGTRLLVL.

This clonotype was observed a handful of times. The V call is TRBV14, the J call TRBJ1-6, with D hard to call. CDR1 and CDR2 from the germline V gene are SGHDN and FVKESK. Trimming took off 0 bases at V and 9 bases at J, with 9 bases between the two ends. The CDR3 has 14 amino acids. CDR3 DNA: TGTGCCAGCAGCCAAGAAACGGCGACTTCACCCCTCCACTTT. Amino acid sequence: CASSQETATSPLHF.

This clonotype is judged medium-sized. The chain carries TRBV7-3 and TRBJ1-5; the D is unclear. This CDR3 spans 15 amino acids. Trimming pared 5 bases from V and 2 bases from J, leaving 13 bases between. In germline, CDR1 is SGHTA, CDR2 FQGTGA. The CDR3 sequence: CASSESDGCNQPQHF. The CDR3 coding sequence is TGTGCCAGCAGCGAATCCGACGGTTGCAATCAGCCCCAGCATTTT.

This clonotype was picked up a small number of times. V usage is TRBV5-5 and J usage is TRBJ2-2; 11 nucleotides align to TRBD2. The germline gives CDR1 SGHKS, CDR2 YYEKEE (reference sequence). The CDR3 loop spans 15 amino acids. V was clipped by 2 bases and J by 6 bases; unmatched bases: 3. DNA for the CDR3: TGTGCCAGCAGCTTTCTAGCGGGAGGAGCCGGGGAGCTGTTTTTT. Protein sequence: CASSFLAGGAGELFF.

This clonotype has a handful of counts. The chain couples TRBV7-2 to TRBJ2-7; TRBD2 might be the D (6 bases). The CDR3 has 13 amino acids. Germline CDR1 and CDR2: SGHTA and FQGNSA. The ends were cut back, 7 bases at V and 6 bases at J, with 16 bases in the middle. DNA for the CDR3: TGTGCCAGCACCCTTCTCCGGGACTCCGAGCAGTACTTC. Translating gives CASTLLRDSEQYF.

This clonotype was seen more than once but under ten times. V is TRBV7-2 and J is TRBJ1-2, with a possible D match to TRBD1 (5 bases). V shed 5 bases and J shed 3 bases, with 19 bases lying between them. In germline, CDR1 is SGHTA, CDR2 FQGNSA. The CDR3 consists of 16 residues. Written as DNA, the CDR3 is TGTGCCAGCAGCCTTCGGGCGCAGGGATCAGACTATGGCTACACCTTC. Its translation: CASSLRAQGSDYGYTF. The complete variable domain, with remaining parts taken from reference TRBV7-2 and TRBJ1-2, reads GAGVSQSPSNKVTEKGKDVELRCDPISGHTALYWYRQSLGQGLEFLIYFQGNSAPDKSGLPSDRFSAERTGGSVSTLTIQRTQQEDSAVYLCASSLRAQGSDYGYTFGSGTRLTVV.